This passage covers 25 T cell receptor beta chains from one sample sequenced in a study of somatic mutations in cytotoxic T cells in rheumatoid arthritis. Only in-frame clones appear in the TCRdb table, and some are missing; sequencing was by immunoSEQ multiplex PCR. This sample has under 20,000 clones, with around 85% found just once. Material: CD8+ T cells sorted from blood. The receptor set was obtained from a man aged 40-49 years in good health.

The rearrangement links TRBV27 to TRBJ1-5; 7 bases are shared with TRBD1. Trimming at V came to 6 bases and at J to 7 bases, leaving 9 bases not matched to a gene. The CDR3 runs 14 residues. Germline V gene sequence: CDR1 MNHEY, CDR2 SMNVEV (reference sequence). The CDR3 nucleotides read TGTGCCAGCAGCCTAGGGGGCCGAGGACAGCCCCAGCATTTT. Translation gives CASSLGGRGQPQHF.

The chain uses TRBV11-1 and TRBJ2-3; possible D gene TRBD1, 5 bases. The V and J ends lost 1 base and 2 bases respectively, with 13 bases between them. CDR1 is SGHAT, CDR2 FQDESV, per germline (reference sequence). The CDR3 sequence is 16 residues long. The CDR3 DNA sequence: TGTGCCAGCAGCTTAGAAGGGCAGGGAATCACAGATACGCAGTATTTT. The encoded protein is CASSLEGQGITDTQYF.

This chain joins TRBV5-1 and TRBJ2-3; TRBD2 aligns across 12 bases. Trimming cost V 4 bases and J 2 bases; bases outside gene matches: 2. The CDR3 spans 15 residues. Germline loops: CDR1 SGHRS, CDR2 YFSETQ. The CDR3 is CASSGLAGYTDTQYF. Written as DNA, the CDR3 is TGCGCCAGCAGCGGACTAGCGGGATACACAGATACGCAGTATTTT.

The V and J genes are TRBV6-5 and TRBJ2-4; no clear D gene. Germline CDR1 reads MNHEY; CDR2 reads SVGAGI. The CDR3 sequence is 12 residues long. The V end was cut by 8 bases, the J end by 3 bases, with 8 bases between. CDR3 nucleotides: TGTGCCAGCGGGCCAAACAAAAACATTCAGTACTTC. Protein: CASGPNKNIQYF.

J is TRBJ2-3 and V is TRBV7-9, with D unresolved. The CDR3 is 12 amino acids. Germline lookup yields CDR1 SEHNR and CDR2 FQNEAQ (reference sequence). Between the trimmed V and J ends, which lost 3 bases and 4 bases, there was a span of 5 bases. This CDR3 is CASSFGSDTQYF. The CDR3, as DNA: TGTGCCAGCAGCTTCGGATCAGATACGCAGTATTTT.

The rearrangement links TRBV7-2 to TRBJ2-5; 11 bases align to TRBD2. V lost 5 bases, J lost 14 bases, and 7 bases stayed unmatched. Germline CDR1 reads SGHTA; CDR2 reads FQGNSA. This CDR3 comprises 12 residues. The CDR3, as DNA: TGTGCCAGCAGCCCGGCTAGCGGGAGGTTTTACTTC. It specifies CASSPASGRFYF.

The DNA of the CDR3 is TGTGCCAGTAGGGTGGCGGTTGAAGCTTTCTTT. This gives the protein CASRVAVEAFF. The chain uses TRBV19 and TRBJ1-1, with D unclear. V was cut by 6 bases and J by 7 bases, with 9 bases left in between. The CDR3 loop spans 11 amino acids. CDR1 LNHDA and CDR2 SQIVND come from the germline V gene (reference sequence).

The rearrangement uses TRBV29-1 and TRBJ2-4, with TRBD2 matching 8 bases. From germline, CDR1 is SQVTM and CDR2 ANQGSEA. V lost 2 bases and J lost 7; bases outside the gene matches: 10. This CDR3 is 15 amino acids long. CDR3 region: CSVETSGYSRNIQYF. The CDR3, as DNA: TGCAGCGTTGAAACTAGCGGCTACTCTAGGAACATTCAGTACTTC.

The chain recombines TRBV2 with TRBJ2-7; D is unclear. Germline V gene data show CDR1 as SNHLY and CDR2 as FYNNEI. The length of the CDR3 is 14 residues. V was trimmed by 4 bases and J by 7 bases, leaving 17 bases between them. The CDR3 DNA reads as TGTGCCAGCAGTGGTGTTGCCCGAGTCCGGGAGCAGTACTTC. Its translation: CASSGVARVREQYF. Based on the CDR3 plus reference TRBV2 and TRBJ2-7, the full variable domain is EPEVTQTPSHQVTQMGQEVILRCVPISNHLYFYWYRQILGQKVEFLVSFYNNEISEKSEIFDDQFSVERPDGSNFTLKIRSTKLEDSAMYFCASSGVARVREQYFGPGTRLTVT.

A single count supports this clone. The V and J genes are TRBV5-1 and TRBJ2-7; the match to TRBD2 covers 8 bases. Germline V gene data show CDR1 as SGHRS and CDR2 as YFSETQ. There are 17 residues in the CDR3. V lost 0 bases, J lost 3 bases, and 11 bases stayed unmatched. The CDR3: CASSLAPTGTRNYEQYF. The CDR3, as DNA: TGCGCCAGCAGCTTGGCCCCTACCGGGACTAGAAACTACGAGCAGTACTTC.

The J gene is TRBJ2-3, the V gene TRBV5-5; a possible D gene is TRBD2 (6 bases). The germline gives CDR1 SGHKS, CDR2 YYEKEE (reference sequence). The V and J ends lost 4 bases and 2 bases respectively, with 17 bases between them. The CDR3 loop spans 16 amino acids. This CDR3 reads CASSAQGGAPTDTQYF. Written as DNA, the CDR3 is TGTGCCAGCAGCGCGCAGGGCGGGGCCCCCACAGATACGCAGTATTTT.

J is TRBJ2-5 and V is TRBV30, with 7 bases that match TRBD1. Looked up from germline, CDR1 is GTSNPN and CDR2 is SVGIG (reference sequence). The CDR3 loop spans 13 amino acids. V was clipped by 2 bases and J by 5 bases; unmatched bases: 5. CDR3 sequence: CAWSLGGAETQYF. DNA for the CDR3: TGTGCCTGGAGTTTAGGGGGCGCGGAGACCCAGTACTTC.

The chain recombines TRBV5-6 with TRBJ2-3, with 7 bases matching TRBD2. The CDR3 contains 15 residues. Germline V lookup: CDR1 SGHDT, CDR2 YYEEEE. V shed 3 bases and J 4 bases; nucleotides not matched to a gene: 8. The CDR3 region has the DNA TGTGCCAGCAGCTCTAGCGGATTATACTCAGATACGCAGTATTTT. Its protein product is CASSSSGLYSDTQYF.

This clone was seen a few times. This chain connects TRBV4-3 to TRBJ1-5; D is perhaps TRBD1 (6 bases). Trimming removed 3 bases at V and 6 bases at J, with 12 bases between. Germline values: CDR1 LGHNA, CDR2 YSLEER. This CDR3 is built from 14 residues. In nucleotides, the CDR3 is TGCGCCAGCAGCCAGTACAAGGGGGGTCAGCCCCAGCATTTT. This translates into CASSQYKGGQPQHF.

The V gene is TRBV4-1, the J gene TRBJ2-7; D ambiguous. Germline CDR1 MGHRA, CDR2 YSYEKL. The CDR3 is made up of 11 amino acids. The germline V and J ends were trimmed by 6 bases and 1 base, with 4 bases remaining between them. The CDR3 sequence: CASSNSYEQYF. CDR3 in DNA: TGCGCCAGCAGTAATTCCTACGAGCAGTACTTC.

Concerning this clone: Within the sample, other DNA sequences also encode this same CDR3. This chain connects TRBV11-1 to TRBJ2-1; 10 bases line up with TRBD1. From germline, CDR1 is SGHAT and CDR2 FQDESV (reference sequence). J lost 6 bases, V lost 5 bases, and 4 bases had no gene match. CDR3 length equals 14 residues. CDR3 sequence reads: CASSPRDRGNEQFF. CDR3 DNA: TGTGCCAGCAGCCCCCGGGACAGGGGCAATGAGCAGTTCTTC.

This clone was recorded once. J is TRBJ2-5 and V is TRBV11-2; D not resolved. The J call may be wrong; the DNA end is better matched by TRBJ2-7. This CDR3 has 13 residues. CDR1 is SGHAT and CDR2 is FQNNGV in the germline V gene. The CDR3 DNA follows: TGTGCCAGCAGCTTCTCAACCTCCTACGAGCAGTACTTC. This gives the protein CASSFSTSYEQYF.

This chain links TRBV10-1 with TRBJ1-1; 7 positions agree with TRBD1. The CDR3 is made up of 12 amino acids. V shed 6 bases and J 7 bases; nucleotides not matched to a gene: 5. CDR1 is WNHNN, CDR2 SYGVQD, per germline (reference sequence). CDR3 nucleotide sequence: TGCGCCAGCAGAGGGGACAGCCATGAAGCTTTCTTT. Residues: CASRGDSHEAFF.

The CDR3 sequence is CASSLEASGRPPYEQYF. Here the CDR3 DNA reads TGTGCCAGCAGTTTAGAGGCTAGCGGGAGGCCACCCTACGAGCAGTACTTC. The chain couples TRBV28 to TRBJ2-7; 11 bases map to TRBD2. The V gene end was trimmed by 2 bases and the J gene end by 2 bases; junction bases not matched to a gene: 8. The CDR3 consists of 17 residues. Germline-derived CDR1 and CDR2 are MDHEN and SYDVKM.

This clone showed up just a few times. The V call is TRBV7-9, the J call TRBJ2-1; 8 bases are a match to TRBD2. J was trimmed by 5 bases and V by 11 bases; bases with no gene match: 5. There are 12 residues in the CDR3. Germline assignment: CDR1 SEHNR and CDR2 FQNEAQ (reference sequence). The DNA of the CDR3 is TGTGCCGACCGGGAGGGGAACAATGAGCAGTTCTTC. It translates to CADREGNNEQFF.

This chain uses TRBV5-1 with TRBJ1-1; TRBD1 agrees at 8 bases. CDR1 and CDR2 from the germline V gene are SGHRS and YFSETQ. CDR3 length: 15 amino acids. Trimming removed 3 bases from V and 4 bases from J; junction bases left unmatched: 8. DNA for the CDR3: TGCGCCAGCAGCTCTTCAGGGGGCTCGGCCACTGAAGCTTTCTTT. This codes for CASSSSGGSATEAFF.

The chain carries TRBV7-6 and TRBJ2-1, with TRBD2 matching over 8 bases. The V gene end was trimmed by 1 base and the J gene end by 7 bases; junction bases not matched to a gene: 6. The CDR3 has 15 residues. Germline V lookup: CDR1 SGHVS, CDR2 FNYEAQ. CDR3 residues: CASSLVSSGNNEQFF. The CDR3 DNA reads as TGTGCCAGCAGCTTAGTGAGTAGCGGGAATAATGAGCAGTTCTTC.

A single count supports this clone. The chain joins TRBV5-4 to TRBJ2-7; possible D gene TRBD2, 6 bases. CDR3 length equals 13 residues. V lost 5 bases to trimming and J lost 7 bases, with 16 bases between them. The germline V gene has CDR1 SGHNT and CDR2 YYREEE (reference sequence). This CDR3 reads CASRTGLTTEQYF. In DNA, the CDR3 is TGTGCCAGCAGGACGGGACTCACAACAGAGCAGTACTTC. Using reference TRBV5-4 and TRBJ2-7 for the parts outside the CDR3, the full variable domain is ETGVTQSPTHLIKTRGQQVTLRCSSQSGHNTVSWYQQALGQGPQFIFQYYREEENGRGNFPPRFSGLQFPNYSSELNVNALELDDSALYLCASRTGLTTEQYFGPGTRLTVT.

V is TRBV30 and J is TRBJ2-7; TRBD2 matches 7 bases. With V trimmed by 0 bases and J by 3 bases, 26 bases remained unmatched. This CDR3 is 21 amino acids long. Germline V gene lookup returns CDR1 GTSNPN and CDR2 SVGIG (reference sequence). CDR3 in amino acids: CAWSVGGGPLFLDRGGYEQYF. The CDR3 nucleotides are TGTGCCTGGAGTGTAGGTGGAGGCCCGCTTTTCCTTGACCGCGGGGGCTACGAGCAGTACTTC.

The rearrangement joins TRBV7-6 to TRBJ2-2; tentatively, D is TRBD1 (6 bases). In germline, CDR1 is SGHVS, CDR2 FNYEAQ. The CDR3 loop spans 19 amino acids. Trimming took off 1 base at V and 4 bases at J, with 22 bases between the two ends. CDR3 amino acids: CASSLVGFRPGAGTGELFF. Here the CDR3 DNA reads TGTGCCAGCAGCTTAGTTGGGTTTCGTCCAGGGGCAGGCACCGGGGAGCTGTTTTTT.